The text below deals with one T cell receptor beta chain. Antigen: not known. The sample comes from a study of CD8 T cells in ankylosing spondylitis. General observations from the study: Seemingly distinctive of ankylosing spondylitis blood was a TCR beta motif formed by eight highly homologous variants. Disease-associated clones were reportedly significantly overrepresented in matched ankylosing spondylitis synovial fluid.

Germline loops: CDR1 SGHDT, CDR2 YYEEEE. The CDR3 loop spans 15 amino acids. V gave up 2 bases and J gave up 4 bases, with 14 bases separating them. TCRdb processed the 5' RACE reads anew with MiXCR; each CDR3 protein has one entry. Seen here are roughly 670,000 distinct CDR3 sequences, roughly 19% observed once, and the top ten hold 19%. The specimen sequenced was blood, either unsorted or a sorted T cell fraction (not recorded which). The clonotype was recovered from a male donor with ankylosing spondylitis. This chain links TRBV5-6 with TRBJ2-3; D gene uncertain. The CDR3 is CASSFRAPGADTQYF. The CDR3 DNA sequence: TGTGCCAGCAGCTTCCGGGCCCCTGGGGCAGATACGCAGTATTTT.